This T cell receptor (beta chain) stems from a study of identical twins. Study findings and constraints: Fewer insertions marked abundant cord blood beta clonotypes; young adult naive trended weakly, memory not at all. Sequences that were beta out-of-frame showed weaker excess twin sharing.

This clonotype was counted ten times or more. What it recognizes is unknown. The V gene lost 5 bases and the J gene lost 0 bases, with 5 bases spanning the gap. CDR3 length: 13 amino acids. Template switching created a universal primer site, and the cDNA included unique molecular identifiers. TCRdb reprocessed the 5' RACE reads with MiXCR, giving one entry per CDR3 protein. The sample includes around 1.7 million distinct CDR3 sequences, less than 35% seen only once; the top ten take approximately 0.29%. This receptor was identified in a newborn girl in good health. Sequenced sample: cord blood. The chain combines TRBV12-3 or TRBV12-4 with TRBJ2-1; D gene ambiguous. CDR3: CASSDRSYNEQFF. In nucleotides, the CDR3 is TGTGCCAGCAGTGACCGCTCCTACAATGAGCAGTTCTTC.